The 20 T cell receptor beta chains below were found in one sample sequenced in a study of T cell responses to AZD1222 COVID-19 vaccine. Using immunoSEQ multiplex PCR, the repertoire was profiled, and TCRdb retains in-frame clones only, with some absent. This table holds approximately 110,000 clones, 70% to 90% found once. The sequences come from peripheral blood, collected on day 0 of AZD1222 vaccination. The origin of the receptors is an adult in good health.

The chain recombines TRBV9 with TRBJ1-2, with 7 nucleotides matching TRBD1. CDR3 length: 13 amino acids. The germline V gene encodes CDR1 SGDLS and CDR2 YYNGEE. The junction had 9 bases not matched to a gene; V was cut back by 6 bases and J by 7 bases. The CDR3 region is CASTDRQGTGYTF. The DNA for the CDR3 is TGTGCCAGCACCGATCGACAGGGAACTGGCTACACCTTC.

The rearrangement joins TRBV29-1 to TRBJ1-1, with a possible D match to TRBD1 (6 bases). This CDR3 comprises 13 residues. The V gene's germline CDR1 is SQVTM and CDR2 ANQGSEA. The ends were cut back, 7 bases at V and 2 bases at J, with 14 bases in the middle. The CDR3 reads CSADRQANTEAFF. CDR3 bases: TGCAGCGCCGACCGACAGGCCAACACTGAAGCTTTCTTT.

This clone is a singleton in its sample. This chain links TRBV11-3 with TRBJ2-5; D is possibly TRBD1 (5 bases). CDR3 length: 15 residues. Germline V gives CDR1 SGHNT, CDR2 YENEEA. V was cut by 5 bases and J by 5 bases, with 18 bases left in between. The CDR3 nucleotides are TGTGCCAGCAGCCCGGAAGGGGCTACCGCCGAGACCCAGTACTTC. Translation gives CASSPEGATAETQYF.

The chain employs TRBV7-9 and TRBJ2-7; D uncertain. The germline V gene has CDR1 SEHNR and CDR2 FQNEAQ (reference sequence). The ends were cut back, 1 base at V and 5 bases at J, with 6 bases in the middle. The length of the CDR3 is 12 residues. This chain's CDR3 is CASSLGSNEQYF. In nucleotides, the CDR3 is TGTGCCAGCAGCTTAGGAAGTAACGAGCAGTACTTC.

The chain employs TRBV10-3 and TRBJ2-2, with 12 bases that match TRBD2. The germline gives CDR1 ENHRY, CDR2 SYGVKD. V lost 7 bases, J lost 6 bases, and 0 bases stayed unmatched. This CDR3 has 13 amino acids. The CDR3 here is CAITSGGAGELFF. The DNA of the CDR3 is TGTGCCATCACTAGCGGGGGGGCCGGGGAGCTGTTTTTT.

The rearrangement joins TRBV15 to TRBJ1-2; a possible D gene is TRBD1 (5 bases). The CDR3 runs to 16 residues. V was trimmed by 0 bases and J by 3 bases, leaving 14 bases between them. CDR1 is LNHNV, CDR2 YYDKDF, per germline (reference sequence). CDR3 nucleotide sequence: TGTGCCACCAGCAGAGATCAGCGCAGGGCCGACTATGGCTACACCTTC. Residues: CATSRDQRRADYGYTF.

This sequence joins TRBV6-2 or TRBV6-3 and TRBJ1-5; D remains unclear. CDR1 and CDR2 from the germline V gene are MNHEY and SVGEGT. The CDR3 length is 18 residues. V gave up 0 bases and J gave up 4 bases, with 19 bases separating them. The CDR3 DNA sequence: TGTGCCAGCAGTTACTCGACCGAGGGCGGCATGAGAAATCAGCCCCAGCATTTT. Translation gives CASSYSTEGGMRNQPQHF.

This chain uses TRBV28 with TRBJ2-7; D is ambiguous. The V and J ends lost 6 bases and 1 base respectively, with 4 bases between them. CDR3 size: 11 residues. Germline V gene lookup returns CDR1 MDHEN and CDR2 SYDVKM. The CDR3 loop is CASSQSYEQYF. CDR3 in DNA: TGTGCCAGCAGCCAGTCCTACGAGCAGTACTTC. The variable domain in full, completed from reference TRBV28 and TRBJ2-7, reads DVKVTQSSRYLVKRTGEKVFLECVQDMDHENMFWYRQDPGLGLRLIYFSYDVKMKEKGDIPEGYSVSREKKERFSLILESASTNQTSMYLCASSQSYEQYFGPGTRLTVT.

This clone appeared a single time. The gene calls are TRBV9 and TRBJ2-2; 10 nucleotides line up with TRBD1. This CDR3 spans 20 amino acids. Germline CDR1 SGDLS, CDR2 YYNGEE. With V trimmed by 0 bases and J by 6 bases, 17 bases remained unmatched. The CDR3 sequence is CASSVAGDVAGTGEPGELFF. DNA for the CDR3: TGTGCCAGCAGCGTAGCGGGGGACGTTGCCGGGACAGGGGAGCCCGGGGAGCTGTTTTTT.

The chain has TRBV19 and TRBJ1-2, with D unresolved. This CDR3 spans 15 amino acids. Trimming removed 4 bases at V and 4 bases at J, with 16 bases between. In germline, CDR1 is LNHDA, CDR2 SQIVND (reference sequence). The CDR3 DNA reads TGTGCCAGTAGTAGAAGGACCTCCGAGGGCTATGGCTACACCTTC. It codes for CASSRRTSEGYGYTF.

J is TRBJ2-5 and V is TRBV3-1 (or the pseudogene TRBV3-2), with D perhaps TRBD1 (6 bases). This CDR3 spans 13 amino acids. Germline-derived CDR1 and CDR2 are LGHDT and YNNKEL (reference sequence). V lost 1 base and J 5 bases, leaving 8 bases between the germline ends. The DNA for the CDR3 is TGTGCCAGCAGCCAAGCAGGGGTGGAGACCCAGTACTTC. Translating gives CASSQAGVETQYF.

The V call is TRBV10-1, the J call TRBJ1-1, with 8 bases fitting TRBD1. V lost 5 bases to trimming and J lost 5 bases; unmatched junction nucleotides: 7. The length of the CDR3 is 14 residues. Germline CDR1 is WNHNN and CDR2 is SYGVQD (reference sequence). For the CDR3, the DNA is TGCGCCAGCAGTTCCCGGGACAGGACGACTGAAGCTTTCTTT. It encodes CASSSRDRTTEAFF.

This chain uses TRBV6-5 with TRBJ1-2, with TRBD1 identical over 7 bases. Germline V lookup: CDR1 MNHEY, CDR2 SVGAGI. V was pared by 6 bases and J by 5 bases, with 6 bases of the junction left unmatched. The CDR3 covers 13 residues. The CDR3 DNA is TGTGCCAGCAGGGTACAGGGACAGTATGGCTACACCTTC. Translation gives CASRVQGQYGYTF.

This clone has more than one count but fewer than ten. The gene calls are TRBV28 and TRBJ1-5; D unclear. The CDR3 has 14 residues. Trimming shortened V by 5 bases and J by 4 bases, and 12 bases separated the two germline ends. CDR1 is MDHEN, CDR2 SYDVKM, per germline. CDR3 DNA sequence: TGTGCCAGCAGTCCCCAAGTTTGGAATCAGCCCCAGCATTTT. Residues: CASSPQVWNQPQHF.

CDR3 protein: CASSPNLGNSPLHF. DNA of the CDR3: TGTGCCAGCAGTCCAAATTTAGGCAATTCACCCCTCCACTTT. The genes are TRBV6-5 and TRBJ1-6; D ambiguous. V was cut by 5 bases and J by 7 bases, with 12 bases left in between. Germline values: CDR1 MNHEY, CDR2 SVGAGI. The CDR3 is made up of 14 amino acids.

V is TRBV7-9 and J is TRBJ2-3; the D gene is possibly TRBD2 (5 bases). The CDR3 consists of 13 residues. Germline assignment: CDR1 SEHNR and CDR2 FQNEAQ (reference sequence). The V and J ends lost 2 bases and 3 bases respectively, with 6 bases between them. The CDR3, as DNA: TGTGCCAGCAGCTTAAGGGAGACAGATACGCAGTATTTT. It codes for CASSLRETDTQYF. Drawing the rest from reference TRBV7-9 and TRBJ2-3, the complete variable domain is DTGVSQNPRHKITKRGQNVTFRCDPISEHNRLYWYRQTLGQGPEFLTYFQNEAQLEKSRLLSDRFSAERPKGSFSTLEIQRTEQGDSAMYLCASSLRETDTQYFGPGTRLTVL.

The count of this clone is one. This chain joins TRBV11-2 and TRBJ2-2; D is possibly TRBD1 (6 bases). Germline V gene lookup returns CDR1 SGHAT and CDR2 FQNNGV. Trimming removed 6 bases at V and 5 bases at J, with 22 bases between. The CDR3 has 17 residues. CDR3 residues: CASRNPGHSTSTGELFF. The CDR3 DNA sequence: TGTGCCAGCAGAAATCCGGGACACTCTACATCGACCGGGGAGCTGTTTTTT.

V usage is TRBV7-2 and J usage is TRBJ2-7; D gene uncertain. Germline CDR1 is SGHTA and CDR2 is FQGNSA. The CDR3 totals 13 residues. Deletions cut 0 bases from V and 1 base from J, with 4 bases between. DNA of the CDR3: TGTGCCAGCAGCTTAGCGAGATCCTACGAGCAGTACTTC. As protein: CASSLARSYEQYF.

The chain is built from TRBV19 and TRBJ1-4, with 7 bases that match TRBD1. Germline V gene data show CDR1 as LNHDA and CDR2 as SQIVND (reference sequence). The CDR3 is made up of 16 amino acids. With V trimmed by 5 bases and J by 0 bases, 6 bases remained unmatched. Here the CDR3 DNA reads TGTGCCAGTAGTCCCTCTGGGACAGCAACTAATGAAAAACTGTTTTTT. It codes for CASSPSGTATNEKLFF. Together with reference TRBV19 and TRBJ1-4, the CDR3 gives the full variable domain: DGGITQSPKYLFRKEGQNVTLSCEQNLNHDAMYWYRQDPGQGLRLIYYSQIVNDFQKGDIAEGYSVSREKKESFPLTVTSAQKNPTAFYLCASSPSGTATNEKLFFGSGTQLSVL.

This clone was observed a single time. The chain is built from TRBV5-4 and TRBJ1-3, with a weak D call TRBD1 (6 bases). V was shortened by 0 bases and J by 2 bases, with 9 bases between the two germline ends. Germline V gives CDR1 SGHNT, CDR2 YYREEE (reference sequence). The CDR3 is 15 residues long. This chain's CDR3 is CASSLEGGPGNTIYF. The CDR3, as DNA: TGTGCCAGCAGCTTGGAGGGGGGGCCTGGAAACACCATATATTTT.